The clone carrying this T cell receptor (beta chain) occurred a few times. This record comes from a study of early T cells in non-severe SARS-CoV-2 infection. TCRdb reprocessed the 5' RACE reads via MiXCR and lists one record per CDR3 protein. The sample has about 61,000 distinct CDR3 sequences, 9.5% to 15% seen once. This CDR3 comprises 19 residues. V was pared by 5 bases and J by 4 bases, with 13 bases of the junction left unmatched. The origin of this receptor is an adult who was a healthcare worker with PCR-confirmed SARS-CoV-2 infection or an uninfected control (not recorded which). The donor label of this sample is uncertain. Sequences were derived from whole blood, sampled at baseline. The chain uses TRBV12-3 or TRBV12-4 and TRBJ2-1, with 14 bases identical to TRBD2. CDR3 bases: TGTGCCAGCAGTCCTTCTCTAGGGACTAGCGGGGGTCATTACAATGAGCAGTTCTTC. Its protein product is CASSPSLGTSGGHYNEQFF.